A selection of T cell receptor beta chains follows, all from one sample in a study of blood T cell repertoires in COVID-19. Measured with immunoSEQ multiplex PCR; TCRdb has only the in-frame clones, and not every one. The table records 200,000 to 250,000 clones, 85% to 90% of them present only once. The sample was peripheral blood. These receptors all stem from a young man with COVID-19, enrolled during active disease. CDR3s include the opening cysteine and the closing phenylalanine or tryptophan. The order of the fields is J gene, clone size, D gene, V gene, CDR3 protein, CDR3 DNA. A D gene is named only where the DNA matches it firmly. Expanded clones get a size class; other rows say once, few or many, or leave the size out.

TRBJ1-1 | few | - | TRBV19 | CASSILTSWVNTEAFF | TGTGCCAGTAGTATACTGACTTCATGGGTGAACACTGAAGCTTTCTTT
TRBJ2-3 | - | TRBD2 | TRBV7-3 | CASKPRGGPTDTQYF | TGTGCCAGCAAACCCCGGGGGGGCCCTACAGATACGCAGTATTTT
TRBJ2-3 | once | - | TRBV5-1 | CASSLTRFDTQYF | TGCGCCAGCAGCTTGACCCGGTTCGATACGCAGTATTTT
TRBJ1-5 | - | - | TRBV15 | CATSRDKGGNTEEHF | TGTGCCACCAGCAGAGATAAGGGAGGAAACACCGAAGAGCATTTT
TRBJ1-2 | - | TRBD1 | TRBV10-3 | CATIGLLQGGSDYGYTF | TGTGCCACGATCGGACTTTTACAGGGGGGCAGCGACTATGGCTACACCTTC
TRBJ2-2 | - | - | TRBV9 | CASSPSNTGELFF | TGTGCCAGCAGCCCGTCGAACACCGGGGAGCTGTTTTTT
TRBJ2-7 | - | - | TRBV12-5 | CASGAYREPYEQYF | TGTGCTAGTGGTGCTTACAGGGAGCCCTACGAGCAGTACTTC
TRBJ2-2 | - | - | TRBV9 | CASSVAPREGTGELFF | TGTGCCAGCAGCGTAGCTCCCAGGGAAGGAACCGGGGAGCTGTTTTTT
TRBJ2-6 | - | TRBD1 | TRBV6-2/TRBV6-3 | CASSSTGDSGANVLTF | TGTGCCAGCAGTTCTACAGGGGACTCTGGGGCCAACGTCCTGACTTTC
TRBJ2-1 | - | - | TRBV9 | CASSVGVYNEQFF | TGTGCCAGCAGCGTCGGGGTCTACAATGAGCAGTTCTTC
TRBJ1-1 | - | TRBD1 | TRBV29-1 | CSGQGQINTEAFF | TGCAGCGGCCAGGGACAGATAAACACTGAAGCTTTCTTT
TRBJ1-2 | - | - | TRBV19 | CASSPRGGLVYGYTF | TGTGCCAGTAGTCCCCGCGGGGGTCTCGTCTATGGCTACACCTTC
TRBJ2-7 | - | TRBD1 | TRBV4-3 | CASSQDGTVTYEQYF | TGCGCCAGCAGCCAAGACGGGACAGTGACCTACGAGCAGTACTTC
TRBJ1-1 | - | - | TRBV7-9 | CASSLTTAEEAFF | TGTGCCAGCAGCTTAACCACGGCGGAAGAAGCTTTCTTT
TRBJ2-1 | - | TRBD2 | TRBV6-2/TRBV6-3 | CASSHGGALNEQFF | TGTGCCAGCAGCCACGGGGGGGCGTTAAATGAGCAGTTCTTC
TRBJ1-2 | - | - | TRBV6-5 | CASSYVQGYGYTF | TGTGCCAGCAGTTACGTACAGGGTTATGGCTACACCTTC
TRBJ2-2 | - | - | TRBV7-9 | CASSGPRGAGSATGELFF | TGTGCCAGCAGCGGGCCGCGGGGCGCAGGGTCGGCCACCGGGGAGCTGTTTTTT
TRBJ2-5 | - | - | TRBV12-3/TRBV12-4 | CASSLDYQETQYF | TGTGCCAGCAGTTTGGACTACCAAGAGACCCAGTACTTC
TRBJ1-2 | - | TRBD1 | TRBV4-3 | CASSPYGDRVSGYTF | TGCGCCAGCAGCCCCTATGGGGACAGGGTGTCTGGCTACACCTTC
TRBJ1-5 | - | TRBD1 | TRBV7-8 | CASSLVWTGGNQPQHF | TGTGCCAGCAGCTTAGTTTGGACAGGCGGCAATCAGCCCCAGCATTTT
TRBJ1-6 | - | TRBD1 | TRBV4-1 | CASRPTGHNSPLHF | TGCGCCAGCAGGCCGACAGGGCACAATTCACCCCTCCACTTT
TRBJ1-2 | - | - | TRBV6-2/TRBV6-3 | CASSYGGLPSYGYTF | TGTGCCAGCAGTTACGGAGGCCTCCCTTCCTATGGCTACACCTTC
TRBJ1-6 | - | TRBD1 | TRBV9 | CASSPRTGGTALHF | TGTGCCAGCAGCCCTCGGACAGGGGGAACAGCCCTCCACTTT
TRBJ2-6 | - | - | TRBV19 | CASSIDSSGANVLTF | TGTGCCAGTAGTATAGACAGCTCTGGGGCCAACGTCCTGACTTTC
TRBJ1-2 | - | - | TRBV6-5 | CASSYSRNTNYGYTF | TGTGCCAGCAGTTACTCCAGAAATACTAACTATGGCTACACCTTC
TRBJ1-5 | - | - | TRBV14 | CASSPFSNQPQHF | TGTGCCAGCAGCCCCTTCTCGAATCAGCCCCAGCATTTT
TRBJ2-7 | - | - | TRBV6-5 | CASGGTELMYEQYF | TGTGCCAGCGGGGGGACAGAGCTTATGTACGAGCAGTACTTC
TRBJ2-1 | - | TRBD1 | TRBV10-3 | CAISASWDSPNEQFF | TGTGCCATCAGCGCCTCCTGGGACAGCCCCAATGAGCAGTTCTTC
TRBJ1-1 | few | - | TRBV30 | CAWSMGYEGTEAFF | TGTGCCTGGAGTATGGGGTATGAGGGCACTGAAGCTTTCTTT
TRBJ1-2 | - | TRBD1 | TRBV4-3 | CASSPRTGETYGYTF | TGCGCCAGCAGCCCGCGGACAGGGGAGACTTATGGCTACACCTTC
TRBJ2-2 | - | - | TRBV11-2 | CASSPSLGGTTGELFF | TGTGCCAGCAGCCCCTCGTTGGGAGGGACAACCGGGGAGCTGTTTTTT
TRBJ2-1 | - | - | TRBV29-1 | CSVYREYEQFF | TGCAGCGTTTACAGGGAGTATGAGCAGTTCTTC
TRBJ2-5 | - | - | TRBV14 | CASSQDIRETQYF | TGTGCCAGCAGCCAAGATATCCGGGAGACCCAGTACTTC
TRBJ2-2 | once | TRBD2 | TRBV7-3 | CASSLTSGTSGRINTGELFF | TGTGCCAGCAGCTTAACCAGTGGGACTAGCGGGAGGATAAACACCGGGGAGCTGTTTTTT
TRBJ2-3 | - | - | TRBV9 | CASSVGSQTDTQYF | TGTGCCAGCAGCGTAGGAAGTCAGACAGATACGCAGTATTTT
TRBJ2-7 | - | - | TRBV18 | CASSPRSRGYEQYF | TGTGCCAGCTCACCACGGTCTCGGGGGTACGAGCAGTACTTC
TRBJ1-2 | - | - | TRBV4-3 | CASSQDFGWGSHNYGYTF | TGCGCCAGCAGCCAAGATTTTGGCTGGGGCAGCCATAACTATGGCTACACCTTC
TRBJ1-1 | - | TRBD1 | TRBV11-2 | CASSLRQGAHTEAFF | TGTGCCAGCAGCCTCAGACAGGGGGCCCACACTGAAGCTTTCTTT
TRBJ1-4 | - | - | TRBV4-1 | CASSQDNGGEKLFF | TGCGCCAGCAGCCAAGATAACGGGGGTGAAAAACTGTTTTTT
TRBJ2-7 | few | - | TRBV27 | CASSPQAALPAYEQYF | TGTGCCAGCAGTCCCCAGGCTGCTCTACCAGCCTACGAGCAGTACTTC
TRBJ2-5 | - | TRBD1 | TRBV7-2 | CASSPGQGVQETQYF | TGTGCCAGCAGCCCAGGACAGGGCGTTCAAGAGACCCAGTACTTC